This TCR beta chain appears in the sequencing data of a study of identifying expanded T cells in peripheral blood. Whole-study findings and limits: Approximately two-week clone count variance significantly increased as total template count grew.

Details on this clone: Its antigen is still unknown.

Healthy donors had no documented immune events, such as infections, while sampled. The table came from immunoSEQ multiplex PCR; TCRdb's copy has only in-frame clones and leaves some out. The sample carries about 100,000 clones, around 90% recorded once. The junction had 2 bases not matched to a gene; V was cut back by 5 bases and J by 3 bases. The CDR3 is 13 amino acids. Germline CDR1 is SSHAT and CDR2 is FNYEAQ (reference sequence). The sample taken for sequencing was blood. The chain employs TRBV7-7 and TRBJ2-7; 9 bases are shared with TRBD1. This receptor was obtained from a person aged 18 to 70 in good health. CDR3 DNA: TGTGCCAGCAGCAAGGACAGGGGCTACGAGCAGTACTTC. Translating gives CASSKDRGYEQYF.